This T cell receptor beta chain was retrieved from a study of shared clonotypes between healthy human individuals. Study-wide background: The donor group consisted of a couple of women and three men, aged 18 to 49. Three plates each covered CD4 naive and memory; CD8 naive two, CD8 memory one.

As to this clone: Its antigen is not identified.

Only in-frame clones appear in the TCRdb table, and some are missing; sequencing was by immunoSEQ multiplex PCR. The table records 2.5 million or so clones, around 90% of them present only once. Findings and caveats of the study: Non-shared clonotypes were found to have lower generation probabilities than the clonotypes that were shared by all four of the sorted-subset donors.

The receptor was derived from a man aged 18 to 30 in good health. Sequences were obtained from naive CD4+ T cells sorted from blood. Subset specified: CD45RA+ positively selected.

The CDR3 is CASSRRLAGGQETQYF. The CDR3 coding sequence is TGCGCCAGCAGCAGGAGACTAGCGGGGGGGCAAGAGACCCAGTACTTC. The rearrangement uses TRBV5-1 and TRBJ2-5; TRBD2 aligns across 14 bases. Unmatched junction bases numbered 4, after V lost 4 bases and J lost 2 bases. This CDR3 has 16 residues. Germline V gene lookup returns CDR1 SGHRS and CDR2 YFSETQ.